This TCR beta chain was captured by sequencing in a study of cytomegalovirus exposure and HLA in healthy donors. Study context: Early on, a data release was issued that held 80 million to 90 million unique TCRs from HLA-typed donors.

CDR1 and CDR2 (germline): MGHRA, YSYEKL. The V gene end was trimmed by 1 base and the J gene end by 7 bases; junction bases not matched to a gene: 6. The CDR3 consists of 14 residues. This clone showed up just once. Antigen: not known. Points from the study as a whole: Most TCR sequences proved rare, with some public TCRs found in many donors. Later work found that TCR association rates differed between HLA loci; DRB1 had the most and HLA-C the fewest.

PCR involved 60 Vbeta and 13 Jbeta primers. Clones were read by immunoSEQ multiplex PCR, and TCRdb kept only the in-frame ones, dropping some. This table has roughly 170,000 clones, 80% to 90% appearing once. This clonotype was sampled from a woman under 30 in good health and CMV-seronegative. The rearrangement joins TRBV4-1 to TRBJ1-1; 7 bases line up with TRBD1. Sequenced sample: PBMCs. CDR3: CASSQGPRGDEAFF. CDR3 nucleotide sequence: TGCGCCAGCAGCCAAGGTCCCAGGGGGGATGAAGCTTTCTTT.